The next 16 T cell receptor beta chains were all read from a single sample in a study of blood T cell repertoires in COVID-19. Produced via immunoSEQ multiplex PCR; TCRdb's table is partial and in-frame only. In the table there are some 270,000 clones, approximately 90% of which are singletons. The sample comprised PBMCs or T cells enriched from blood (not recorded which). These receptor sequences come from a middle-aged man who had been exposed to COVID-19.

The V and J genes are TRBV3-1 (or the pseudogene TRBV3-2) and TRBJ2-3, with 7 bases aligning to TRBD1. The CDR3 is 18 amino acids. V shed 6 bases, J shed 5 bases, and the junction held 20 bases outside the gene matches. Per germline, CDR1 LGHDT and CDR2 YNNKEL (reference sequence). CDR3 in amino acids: CASSFLLPTGREVDTQYF. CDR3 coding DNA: TGTGCCAGCAGTTTCCTCCTCCCGACAGGGCGAGAAGTAGATACGCAGTATTTT.

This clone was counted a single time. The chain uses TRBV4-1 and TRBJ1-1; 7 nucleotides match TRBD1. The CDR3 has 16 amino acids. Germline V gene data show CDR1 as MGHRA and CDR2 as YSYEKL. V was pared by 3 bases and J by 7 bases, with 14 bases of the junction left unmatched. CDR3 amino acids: CASSQRPGQRLLEAFF. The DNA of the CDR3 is TGCGCCAGCAGCCAGCGGCCGGGACAGCGATTGCTTGAAGCTTTCTTT.

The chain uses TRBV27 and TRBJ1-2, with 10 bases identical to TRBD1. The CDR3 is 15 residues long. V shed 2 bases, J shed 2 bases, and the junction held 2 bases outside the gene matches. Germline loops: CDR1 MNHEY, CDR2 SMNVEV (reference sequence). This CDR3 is CASSLRQGANYGYTF. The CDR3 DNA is TGTGCCAGCAGTTTACGACAGGGGGCCAACTATGGCTACACCTTC.

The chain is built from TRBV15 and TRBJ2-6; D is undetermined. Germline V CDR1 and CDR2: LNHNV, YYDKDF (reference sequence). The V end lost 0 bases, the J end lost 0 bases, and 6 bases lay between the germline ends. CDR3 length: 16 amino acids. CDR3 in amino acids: CATSRDSNSGANVLTF. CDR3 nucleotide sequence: TGTGCCACCAGCAGAGATTCCAACTCTGGGGCCAACGTCCTGACTTTC. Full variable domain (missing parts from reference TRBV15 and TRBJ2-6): DAMVIQNPRYQVTQFGKPVTLSCSQTLNHNVMYWYQQKSSQAPKLLFHYYDKDFNNEADTPDNFQSRRPNTSFCFLDIRSPGLGDTAMYLCATSRDSNSGANVLTFGAGSRLTVL.

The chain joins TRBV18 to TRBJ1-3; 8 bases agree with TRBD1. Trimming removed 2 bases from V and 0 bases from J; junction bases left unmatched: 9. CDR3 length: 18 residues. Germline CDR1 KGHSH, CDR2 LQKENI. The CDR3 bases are TGTGCCAGCTCACCAACGGGGACAGGTTCTCTCTCTGGAAACACCATATATTTT. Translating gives CASSPTGTGSLSGNTIYF.

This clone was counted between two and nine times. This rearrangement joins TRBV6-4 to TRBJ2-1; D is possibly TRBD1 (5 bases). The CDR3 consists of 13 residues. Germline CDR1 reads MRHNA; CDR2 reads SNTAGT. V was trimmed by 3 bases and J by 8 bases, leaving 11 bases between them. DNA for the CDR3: TGTGCCAGCAGTGAAGGGGATAAGGATGAGCAGTTCTTC. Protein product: CASSEGDKDEQFF.

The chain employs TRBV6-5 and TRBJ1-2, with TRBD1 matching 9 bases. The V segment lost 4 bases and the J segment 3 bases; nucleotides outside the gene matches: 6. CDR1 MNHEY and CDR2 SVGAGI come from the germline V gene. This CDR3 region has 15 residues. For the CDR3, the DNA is TGTGCCAGCAGTTCCGGGACAGGGACTTACTATGGCTACACCTTC. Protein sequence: CASSSGTGTYYGYTF.

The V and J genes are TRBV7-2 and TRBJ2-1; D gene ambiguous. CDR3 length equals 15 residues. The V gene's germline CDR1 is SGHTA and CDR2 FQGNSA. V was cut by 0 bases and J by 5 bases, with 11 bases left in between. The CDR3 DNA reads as TGTGCCAGCAGCTTAGCTTACGCGAATAACAATGAGCAGTTCTTC. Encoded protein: CASSLAYANNNEQFF.

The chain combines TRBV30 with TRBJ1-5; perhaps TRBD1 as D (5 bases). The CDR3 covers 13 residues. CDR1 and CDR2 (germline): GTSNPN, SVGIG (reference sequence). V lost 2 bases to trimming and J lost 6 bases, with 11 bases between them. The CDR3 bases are TGTGCCTGGAGTATGGGGGGGGGTCAGCCCCAGCATTTT. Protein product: CAWSMGGGQPQHF.

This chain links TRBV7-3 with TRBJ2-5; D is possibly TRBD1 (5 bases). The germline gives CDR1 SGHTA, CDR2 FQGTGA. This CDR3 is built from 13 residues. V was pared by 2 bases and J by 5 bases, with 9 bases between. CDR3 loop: CASSLVGRETQYF. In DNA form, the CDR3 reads TGTGCCAGCAGCTTAGTGGGGCGCGAGACCCAGTACTTC.

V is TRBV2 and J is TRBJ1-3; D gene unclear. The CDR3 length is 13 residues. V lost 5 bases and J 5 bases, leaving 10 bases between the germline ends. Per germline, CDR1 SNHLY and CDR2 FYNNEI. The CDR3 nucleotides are TGTGCCAGCAGTTCCGGGGAAAGAAACACCATATATTTT. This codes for CASSSGERNTIYF.

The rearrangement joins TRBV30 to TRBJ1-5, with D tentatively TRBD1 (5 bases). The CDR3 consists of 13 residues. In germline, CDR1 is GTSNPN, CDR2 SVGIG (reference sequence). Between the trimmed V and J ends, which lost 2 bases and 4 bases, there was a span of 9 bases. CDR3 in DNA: TGTGCCTGGAGTCGTTCAGGGAATCAGCCCCAGCATTTT. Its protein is CAWSRSGNQPQHF.

The CDR3 nucleotides read TGTGCCATCAGTGAACCGGGAGCTCCGAACACTGAAGCTTTCTTT. Protein product: CAISEPGAPNTEAFF. The V call is TRBV10-3, the J call TRBJ1-1, with D unclear. The CDR3 is 15 residues long. Germline assignment: CDR1 ENHRY and CDR2 SYGVKD. V was cut by 3 bases and J by 1 base, with 12 bases left in between.

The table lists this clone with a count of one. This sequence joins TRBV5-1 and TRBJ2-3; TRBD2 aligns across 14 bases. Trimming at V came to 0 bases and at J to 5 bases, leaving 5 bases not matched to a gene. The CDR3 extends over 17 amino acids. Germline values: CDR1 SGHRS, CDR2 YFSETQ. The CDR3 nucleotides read TGCGCCAGCAGCTTGGCCGGGACTAGCGGGAGTCAAGATACGCAGTATTTT. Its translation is CASSLAGTSGSQDTQYF.

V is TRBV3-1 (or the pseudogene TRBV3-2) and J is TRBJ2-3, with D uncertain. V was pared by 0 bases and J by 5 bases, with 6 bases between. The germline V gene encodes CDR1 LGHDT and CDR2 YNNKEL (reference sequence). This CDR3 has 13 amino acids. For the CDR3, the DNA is TGTGCCAGCAGCCAAGATCTCGGAGATACGCAGTATTTT. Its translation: CASSQDLGDTQYF.

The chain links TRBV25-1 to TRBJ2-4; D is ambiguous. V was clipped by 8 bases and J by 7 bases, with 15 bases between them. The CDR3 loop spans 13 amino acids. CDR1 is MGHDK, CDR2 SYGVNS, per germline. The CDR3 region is CASVPSTGNIQYF. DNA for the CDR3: TGTGCCAGCGTCCCTTCCACCGGGAACATTCAGTACTTC.